This T cell receptor (beta chain) appears in the sequencing data of a study of vaccination and CD4 T cells after COVID-19. This clonotype was counted between two and nine times. Its antigen is undetermined. CD4+ T cells that had been cultured provided DNA sequenced with the Oncomine TCR Beta short-read assay. TCRdb called the PCR reads again in MiXCR, with one record for every CDR3 protein. The repertoire holds about 25,000 distinct CDR3 sequences, with about half as singletons. Treatment meaning: roughly ten-day PBMC culture with coronavirus spike peptide pools or control peptides (ViraFEST assay). The sample comprised CD4+ T cells from blood, cultured in vitro. The receptor was derived from a human donor who had recovered from COVID-19.

CDR3 nucleotides: TGTGCCAGCAGCTTAGTCGAGGGGCCCGCCTACGAGCAGTACTTC. Amino acid sequence: CASSLVEGPAYEQYF. The chain joins TRBV7-8 to TRBJ2-7; either TRBD1 or TRBD2 may fit D (5 bases each). This CDR3 spans 15 amino acids. CDR1 is SGHVS, CDR2 FQNEAQ, per germline. Trimming removed 1 base from V and 2 bases from J, with 12 bases in between.